What follows is one T cell receptor (beta chain) and its context. The target antigen is unknown. CDR1 SNHLY and CDR2 FYNNEI come from the germline V gene. CDR3 length: 14 residues. V gave up 2 bases and J gave up 3 bases, with 7 bases separating them. The method was immunoSEQ multiplex PCR; TCRdb's version includes in-frame clones alone and lacks a portion of them. This table holds around 2.3 million clones, 90% to 96% found once. This sample was included in a study of shared clonotypes between healthy human individuals. Study conclusions and caveats: Blood was the sole source, and tissue repertoires probably differ.

Sequenced material: naive CD4+ T cells sorted from blood. As to subset: CD45RA+ positively selected. This clonotype originated in a man aged 18 to 35 in good health. The rearrangement joins TRBV2 to TRBJ2-2; D remains unclear. CDR3 bases: TGTGCCAGCAGTGAAATCCCAGACACCGGGGAGCTGTTTTTT. Amino acids: CASSEIPDTGELFF.